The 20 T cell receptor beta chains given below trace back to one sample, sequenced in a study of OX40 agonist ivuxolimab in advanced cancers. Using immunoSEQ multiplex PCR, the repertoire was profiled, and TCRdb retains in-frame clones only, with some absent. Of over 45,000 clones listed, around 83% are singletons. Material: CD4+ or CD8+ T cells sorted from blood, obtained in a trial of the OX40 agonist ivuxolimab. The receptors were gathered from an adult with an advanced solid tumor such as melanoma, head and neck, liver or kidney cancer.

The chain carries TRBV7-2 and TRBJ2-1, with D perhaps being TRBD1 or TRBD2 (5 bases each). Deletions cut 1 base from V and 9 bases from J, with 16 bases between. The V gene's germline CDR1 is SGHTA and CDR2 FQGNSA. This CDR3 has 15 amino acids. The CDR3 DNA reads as TGTGCCAGCAGCTTAGGAGGGGTCCTCTCGGGTGAGCAGTTCTTC. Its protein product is CASSLGGVLSGEQFF.

CDR3 residues: CASSSRGANTQYF. The DNA of the CDR3 is TGTGCCAGCAGCTCGAGGGGGGCCAATACGCAGTATTTT. The chain couples TRBV5-4 to TRBJ2-3; D could derive from TRBD1 or TRBD2 (6 bases each). The germline V gene has CDR1 SGHNT and CDR2 YYREEE (reference sequence). The CDR3 has 13 amino acids. Between the trimmed V and J ends, which lost 3 bases and 7 bases, there was a span of 12 bases.

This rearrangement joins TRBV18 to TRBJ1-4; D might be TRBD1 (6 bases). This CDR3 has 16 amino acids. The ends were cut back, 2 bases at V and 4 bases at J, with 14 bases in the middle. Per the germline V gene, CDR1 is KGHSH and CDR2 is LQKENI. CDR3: CASSPGTGFGNEKLFF. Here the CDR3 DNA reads TGTGCCAGCTCACCAGGAACAGGGTTCGGTAATGAAAAACTGTTTTTT.

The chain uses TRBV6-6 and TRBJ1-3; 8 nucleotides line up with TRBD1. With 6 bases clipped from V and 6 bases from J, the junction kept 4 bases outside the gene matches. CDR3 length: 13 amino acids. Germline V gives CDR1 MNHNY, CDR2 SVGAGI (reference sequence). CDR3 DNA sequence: TGTGCCAGCAGAGGGCAGGGGGCAAACACCATATATTTT. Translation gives CASRGQGANTIYF.

The CDR3 DNA reads TGTGCCAGCAGCTTAGTGCGGGGGCACTACAATGAGCAGTTCTTC. Its translation is CASSLVRGHYNEQFF. This chain connects TRBV7-6 to TRBJ2-1; possibly TRBD2 for D (7 bases). Trimming removed 1 base from V and 3 bases from J, with 10 bases in between. The length of the CDR3 is 15 residues. Germline lookup yields CDR1 SGHVS and CDR2 FNYEAQ.

CDR3 bases: TGCGCCAGCAGCTTATCCCTTAAGGATGAGCAGTTCTTC. It specifies CASSLSLKDEQFF. The rearrangement uses TRBV5-1 and TRBJ2-1; D gene uncertain. V was clipped by 2 bases and J by 8 bases, with 11 bases between them. CDR3 length: 13 amino acids. Germline-derived CDR1 and CDR2 are SGHRS and YFSETQ.

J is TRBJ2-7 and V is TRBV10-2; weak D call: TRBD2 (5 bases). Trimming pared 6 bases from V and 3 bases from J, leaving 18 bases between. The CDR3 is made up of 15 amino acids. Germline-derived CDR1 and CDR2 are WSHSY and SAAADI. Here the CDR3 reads CASRDSELFSYEQYF. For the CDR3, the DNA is TGCGCCAGCAGGGACTCGGAGCTTTTTAGCTACGAGCAGTACTTC.

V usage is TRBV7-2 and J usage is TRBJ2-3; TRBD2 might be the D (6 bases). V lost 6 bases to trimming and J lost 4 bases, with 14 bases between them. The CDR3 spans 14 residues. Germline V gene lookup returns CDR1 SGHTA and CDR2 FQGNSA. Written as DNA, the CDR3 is TGTGCCAGCAGTTCCCTCAGGGAGGCAGATACGCAGTATTTT. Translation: CASSSLREADTQYF.

CDR3 nucleotides: TGTGCCAGTAGTATATTGGACAGGGATGGCTATGGCTACACCTTC. Translating it yields CASSILDRDGYGYTF. The chain carries TRBV19 and TRBJ1-2; 8 nucleotides match TRBD1. Germline loops: CDR1 LNHDA, CDR2 SQIVND (reference sequence). CDR3 size: 15 residues. V was clipped by 2 bases and J by 4 bases; unmatched bases: 6.

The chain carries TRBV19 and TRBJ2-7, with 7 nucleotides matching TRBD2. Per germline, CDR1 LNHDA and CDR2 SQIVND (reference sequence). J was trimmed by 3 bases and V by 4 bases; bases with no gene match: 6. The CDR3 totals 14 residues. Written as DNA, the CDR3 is TGTGCCAGTAGTACCTTTGGGGGGGACTACGAGCAGTACTTC. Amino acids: CASSTFGGDYEQYF.

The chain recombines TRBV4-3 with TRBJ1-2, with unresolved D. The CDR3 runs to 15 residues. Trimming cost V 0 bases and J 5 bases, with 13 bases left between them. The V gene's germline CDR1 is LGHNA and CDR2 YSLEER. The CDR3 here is CASSQEGFTRYGYTF. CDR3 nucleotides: TGCGCCAGCAGCCAAGAAGGGTTCACGAGGTATGGCTACACCTTC.

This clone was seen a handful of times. The CDR3: CASSQPGQGIYEQYF. The CDR3 nucleotides are TGCGCCAGCAGCCAGCCCGGACAGGGGATATACGAGCAGTACTTC. V is TRBV4-1 and J is TRBJ2-7, with TRBD1 identical over 9 bases. Germline V gene sequence: CDR1 MGHRA, CDR2 YSYEKL. The CDR3 loop spans 15 amino acids. Trimming cost V 3 bases and J 4 bases; bases outside gene matches: 7.

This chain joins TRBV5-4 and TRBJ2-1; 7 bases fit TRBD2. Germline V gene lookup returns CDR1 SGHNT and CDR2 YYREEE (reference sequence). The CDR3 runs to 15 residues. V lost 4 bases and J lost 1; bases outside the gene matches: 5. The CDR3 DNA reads TGTGCCAGCAGCCCCCGCGGGGGATCCTACAATGAGCAGTTCTTC. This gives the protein CASSPRGGSYNEQFF.

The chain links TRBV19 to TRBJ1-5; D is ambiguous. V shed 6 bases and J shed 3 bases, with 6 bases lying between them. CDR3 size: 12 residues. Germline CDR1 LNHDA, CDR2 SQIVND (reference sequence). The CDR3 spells CASRAPNQPQHF. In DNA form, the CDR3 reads TGTGCCAGTAGGGCTCCCAATCAGCCCCAGCATTTT.

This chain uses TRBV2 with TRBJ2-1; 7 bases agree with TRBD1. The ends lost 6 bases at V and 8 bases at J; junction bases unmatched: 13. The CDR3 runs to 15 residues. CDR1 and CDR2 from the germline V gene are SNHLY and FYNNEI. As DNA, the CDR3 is TGTGCCAGCAGGATGTACGGCCAGGGGGTTCATGAGCAGTTCTTC. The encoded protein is CASRMYGQGVHEQFF. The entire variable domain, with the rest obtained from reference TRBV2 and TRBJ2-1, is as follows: EPEVTQTPSHQVTQMGQEVILRCVPISNHLYFYWYRQILGQKVEFLVSFYNNEISEKSEIFDDQFSVERPDGSNFTLKIRSTKLEDSAMYFCASRMYGQGVHEQFFGPGTRLTVL.

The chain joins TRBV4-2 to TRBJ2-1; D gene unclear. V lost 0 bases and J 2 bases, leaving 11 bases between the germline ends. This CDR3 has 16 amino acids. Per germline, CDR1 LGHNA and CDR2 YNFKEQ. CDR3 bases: TGTGCCAGCAGCCAAGATCATCTAGACCCCTACAATGAGCAGTTCTTC. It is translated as CASSQDHLDPYNEQFF.

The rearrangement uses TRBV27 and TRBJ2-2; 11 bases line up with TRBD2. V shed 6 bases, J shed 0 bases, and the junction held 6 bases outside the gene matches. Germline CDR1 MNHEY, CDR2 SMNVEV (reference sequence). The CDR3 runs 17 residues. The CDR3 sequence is CASRPSSGGPNTGELFF. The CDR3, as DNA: TGTGCCAGCAGACCTTCTAGCGGGGGGCCGAACACCGGGGAGCTGTTTTTT.

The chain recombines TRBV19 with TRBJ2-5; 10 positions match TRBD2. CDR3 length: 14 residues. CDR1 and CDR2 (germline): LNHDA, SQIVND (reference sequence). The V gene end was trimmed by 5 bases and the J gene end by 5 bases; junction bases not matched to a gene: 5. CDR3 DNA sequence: TGTGCCAGTAGTCCCCAGCGGGGGGGTGAGACCCAGTACTTC. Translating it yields CASSPQRGGETQYF. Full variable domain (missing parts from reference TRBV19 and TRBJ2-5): DGGITQSPKYLFRKEGQNVTLSCEQNLNHDAMYWYRQDPGQGLRLIYYSQIVNDFQKGDIAEGYSVSREKKESFPLTVTSAQKNPTAFYLCASSPQRGGETQYFGPGTRLLVL.

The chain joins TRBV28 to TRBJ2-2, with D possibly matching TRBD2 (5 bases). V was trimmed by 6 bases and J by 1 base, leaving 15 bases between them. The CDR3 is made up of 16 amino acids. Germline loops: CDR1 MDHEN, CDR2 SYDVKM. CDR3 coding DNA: TGTGCCAGCAGGTCCCTGGGGAGCGGGAACACCGGGGAGCTGTTTTTT. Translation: CASRSLGSGNTGELFF.

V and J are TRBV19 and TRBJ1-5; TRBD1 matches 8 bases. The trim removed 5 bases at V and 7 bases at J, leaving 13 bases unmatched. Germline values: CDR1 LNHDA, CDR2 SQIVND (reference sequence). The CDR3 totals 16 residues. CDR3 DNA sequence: TGTGCCAGTAGTTTCACAACAGGGGGGGGGACCCAGCCCCAGCATTTT. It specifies CASSFTTGGGTQPQHF.